A single sample is the source of the 30 T cell receptor beta chains below, sequenced in a study of metastatic and nonmetastatic thyroid tumors (dated by TCRdb to between 2020 and 2021). None of the patients had been given any treatment before thyroid surgery. Library prep was done by PCR. Sequencing used an Illumina HiSeq 4000. The public reads were quality trimmed at Q25 with fastp and then assembled into clones with MiXCR by TCRdb, keeping productive beta chains. The sample records fewer than 40,000 clones, roughly 30% of which are singletons. The top ten clonotypes cover 30% of the sample. The sample consisted of blood. The receptors were sampled from a female donor with papillary thyroid cancer or a benign thyroid nodule (not recorded which). Some clones in this sample may be carry-over from other donors' samples.

This clone was found many times. The V call is TRBV29-1, the J call TRBJ2-7, with D perhaps TRBD2 (6 bases). Germline V gene data show CDR1 as SQVTM and CDR2 as ANQGSEA. The CDR3 is made up of 12 amino acids. The V end was cut by 4 bases, the J end by 3 bases, with 10 bases between. This CDR3 is CSVGEARYEQYF. The CDR3, as DNA: TGCAGCGTTGGGGAGGCCCGCTACGAGCAGTACTTC.

This clone showed up many times. The gene calls are TRBV20-1 and TRBJ2-3; 8 positions match TRBD2. V lost 6 bases to trimming and J lost 0 bases; unmatched junction nucleotides: 5. This CDR3 has 14 residues. Germline CDR1 is DFQATT and CDR2 is SNEGSKA (reference sequence). CDR3 DNA: TGCAGTGCCAGACTAGCGACGAGCACAGATACGCAGTATTTT. It encodes CSARLATSTDTQYF.

This chain connects TRBV5-1 to TRBJ2-3; D is uncertain. Trimming stripped 4 bases from V and 2 bases from J, with 11 bases between. Germline lookup yields CDR1 SGHRS and CDR2 YFSETQ. The CDR3 covers 14 residues. For the CDR3, the DNA is TGCGCCAGCAGCCCTCTCCACAACACAGATACGCAGTATTTT. Translated, it gives CASSPLHNTDTQYF. The full variable domain, its missing parts supplied by reference TRBV5-1 and TRBJ2-3, is KAGVTQTPRYLIKTRGQQVTLSCSPISGHRSVSWYQQTPGQGLQFLFEYFSETQRNKGNFPGRFSGRQFSNSRSEMNVSTLELGDSALYLCASSPLHNTDTQYFGPGTRLTVL.

This clone was detected many times. The CDR3 is CASSAKGHFEAFF. In DNA, the CDR3 is TGTGCCAGCAGTGCAAAAGGACACTTCGAAGCTTTCTTT. The chain employs TRBV6-1 and TRBJ1-1; tentative D call: TRBD1 (5 bases). The CDR3 consists of 13 residues. The germline V and J ends were trimmed by 4 bases and 8 bases, with 14 bases remaining between them. From germline, CDR1 is MNHNS and CDR2 SASEGT.

V gene TRBV7-8 combines with J gene TRBJ1-5; no clear D. The CDR3 loop spans 15 amino acids. V lost 5 bases and J lost 1, with 12 bases in between. In germline, CDR1 is SGHVS, CDR2 FQNEAQ. Here the CDR3 DNA reads TGTGCCAGCAGCCCCTACCGGGCGAGCAATCAGCCCCAGCATTTT. This codes for CASSPYRASNQPQHF.

The gene calls are TRBV5-1 and TRBJ2-3; D unclear. The CDR3 is 13 residues long. Trimming pared 0 bases from V and 4 bases from J, leaving 6 bases between. Germline-derived CDR1 and CDR2 are SGHRS and YFSETQ. CDR3 bases: TGCGCCAGCAGCTTGGCGGGTTCAGATACGCAGTATTTT. Amino acids: CASSLAGSDTQYF. The full variable domain, its missing parts supplied by reference TRBV5-1 and TRBJ2-3, is KAGVTQTPRYLIKTRGQQVTLSCSPISGHRSVSWYQQTPGQGLQFLFEYFSETQRNKGNFPGRFSGRQFSNSRSEMNVSTLELGDSALYLCASSLAGSDTQYFGPGTRLTVL.

The rearrangement uses TRBV10-3 and TRBJ2-2, with D unclear. Trimming took 2 bases from V and 9 from J, leaving 7 bases between them. Germline V gene lookup returns CDR1 ENHRY and CDR2 SYGVKD. CDR3 length equals 12 residues. Written as DNA, the CDR3 is TGTGCCATCAGTGAGCGGGTTTGGGAGCTGTTTTTT. It yields the protein CAISERVWELFF.

The chain couples TRBV4-3 to TRBJ2-6, with 7 bases that match TRBD1. V trimming: 4 bases; J trimming: 2 bases; junction bases outside the gene matches: 2. CDR1 and CDR2 from the germline V gene are LGHNA and YSLEER. The CDR3 loop spans 15 amino acids. CDR3 DNA: TGCGCCAGCAGCCCGGGACAGACTGGGGCCAACGTCCTGACTTTC. This gives the protein CASSPGQTGANVLTF.

This CDR3 is CSAPSSGEALAEQFF. The CDR3 bases are TGCAGTGCCCCTTCTAGCGGGGAGGCCTTGGCTGAGCAGTTCTTC. V gene TRBV20-1 combines with J gene TRBJ2-1; 9 bases map to TRBD2. Germline CDR1 reads DFQATT; CDR2 reads SNEGSKA (reference sequence). V trimming: 6 bases; J trimming: 9 bases; junction bases outside the gene matches: 15. This CDR3 contains 15 residues.

The V call is TRBV12-5, the J call TRBJ2-7; no reliable D call. The CDR3 runs to 17 residues. Trimming left V 1 base short and J 4 bases short, with 20 bases between. Germline V gives CDR1 LGHNT, CDR2 FRNRAP. The CDR3 bases are TGTGCTAGTGGTTTGGCTATGTCAGGAGAGACCCTTTACGAGCAGTACTTC. Translating it yields CASGLAMSGETLYEQYF. Using reference TRBV12-5 and TRBJ2-7 for the parts outside the CDR3, the full variable domain is DARVTQTPRHKVTEMGQEVTMRCQPILGHNTVFWYRQTMMQGLELLAYFRNRAPLDDSGMPKDRFSAEMPDATLATLKIQPSEPRDSAVYFCASGLAMSGETLYEQYFGPGTRLTVT.

The V and J genes are TRBV20-1 and TRBJ2-3; 11 nucleotides match TRBD2. Looked up from germline, CDR1 is DFQATT and CDR2 is SNEGSKA (reference sequence). The CDR3 runs 17 residues. J lost 0 bases, V lost 6 bases, and 11 bases had no gene match. CDR3 sequence reads: CSARRTSGLTSTDTQYF. The CDR3 DNA reads as TGCAGTGCAAGACGGACTAGCGGGTTAACTAGCACAGATACGCAGTATTTT.

In its sample, this clone is medium-sized. V is TRBV6-1 and J is TRBJ2-1; D is ambiguous. The CDR3 extends over 11 amino acids. The V gene lost 1 base and the J gene lost 10 bases, with 5 bases spanning the gap. CDR1 is MNHNS, CDR2 SASEGT, per germline. The CDR3 loop reads CASSEGDEQFF. The CDR3 nucleotides read TGTGCCAGCAGTGAAGGCGACGAGCAGTTCTTC.

The chain recombines TRBV20-1 with TRBJ2-3, with 8 bases aligning to TRBD2. Germline CDR1 and CDR2: DFQATT and SNEGSKA (reference sequence). The CDR3 consists of 14 residues. With V trimmed by 5 bases and J by 4 bases, 8 bases remained unmatched. CDR3 amino acids: CSALPGLVADTQYF. The DNA for the CDR3 is TGCAGTGCTTTACCGGGACTAGTAGCAGATACGCAGTATTTT.

J is TRBJ2-7 and V is TRBV11-3; D is uncertain. The CDR3 contains 12 residues. Trimming stripped 5 bases from V and 7 bases from J, with 12 bases between. Germline values: CDR1 SGHNT, CDR2 YENEEA. The CDR3 spells CASSQVRQEQYF. CDR3 coding DNA: TGTGCCAGCAGCCAGGTTCGGCAAGAGCAGTACTTC.

The chain joins TRBV15 to TRBJ1-6; D not certain. Deletions cut 1 base from V and 10 bases from J, with 5 bases between. CDR1 and CDR2 from the germline V gene are LNHNV and YYDKDF (reference sequence). This CDR3 comprises 12 residues. Here the CDR3 reads CATSRAGSPLHF. The CDR3 DNA reads TGTGCCACCAGCAGAGCGGGGTCACCCCTCCACTTT.

The chain is built from TRBV12-3 or TRBV12-4 and TRBJ2-1, with TRBD2 identical over 7 bases. V trimming: 2 bases; J trimming: 2 bases; junction bases outside the gene matches: 0. This CDR3 comprises 14 residues. The CDR3: CASSLTSAYNEQFF. The CDR3 DNA reads TGTGCCAGCAGTTTAACTAGCGCCTACAATGAGCAGTTCTTC.

This clone was seen a few times. CDR3: CASQIHRPDTGELFF. CDR3 DNA: TGTGCCAGCCAAATCCACAGGCCGGACACCGGGGAGCTGTTTTTT. The rearrangement joins TRBV6-2 or TRBV6-3 to TRBJ2-2; D is possibly TRBD1 (5 bases). The V end was cut by 8 bases, the J end by 3 bases, with 16 bases between. CDR1 and CDR2 (germline): MNHEY, SVGEGT. The CDR3 covers 15 residues.

This clone was seen repeatedly, ten times or more. The CDR3 nucleotides read TGTGCCAGCAGCCAAATGGACCGACCCCGACAGTACTTC. Its protein is CASSQMDRPRQYF. This rearrangement joins TRBV4-2 to TRBJ2-5; D is unresolved. There are 13 residues in the CDR3. CDR1 and CDR2 from the germline V gene are LGHNA and YNFKEQ. Trimming left V 2 bases short and J 11 bases short, with 15 bases between.

This clone was found a few times. The chain has TRBV2 and TRBJ2-5; 13 nucleotides agree with TRBD2. This CDR3 has 14 amino acids. Germline V gene lookup returns CDR1 SNHLY and CDR2 FYNNEI. The ends lost 6 bases at V and 7 bases at J; junction bases unmatched: 5. This CDR3 is CASRARLAGGTQYF. The CDR3 coding sequence is TGTGCCAGCAGAGCTAGACTAGCGGGAGGGACCCAGTACTTC. Complete variable domain (other parts from reference TRBV2 and TRBJ2-5): EPEVTQTPSHQVTQMGQEVILRCVPISNHLYFYWYRQILGQKVEFLVSFYNNEISEKSEIFDDQFSVERPDGSNFTLKIRSTKLEDSAMYFCASRARLAGGTQYFGPGTRLLVL.

This clone was seen ten or more times. The V and J genes are TRBV28 and TRBJ2-4, with 9 bases matching TRBD2. V lost 6 bases to trimming and J lost 2 bases; unmatched junction nucleotides: 8. CDR3 size: 16 residues. The germline V gene encodes CDR1 MDHEN and CDR2 SYDVKM. The CDR3 DNA reads as TGTGCCAGCAGGGGGGTAGCGGGAGAAACCAAAAACATTCAGTACTTC. Translation: CASRGVAGETKNIQYF. Using reference TRBV28 and TRBJ2-4 for the parts outside the CDR3, the full variable domain is DVKVTQSSRYLVKRTGEKVFLECVQDMDHENMFWYRQDPGLGLRLIYFSYDVKMKEKGDIPEGYSVSREKKERFSLILESASTNQTSMYLCASRGVAGETKNIQYFGAGTRLSVL.

The V gene is TRBV11-3, the J gene TRBJ2-7; the D gene is possibly TRBD1 (6 bases). CDR3 length: 14 amino acids. V gave up 4 bases and J gave up 3 bases, with 13 bases separating them. CDR1 SGHNT and CDR2 YENEEA come from the germline V gene. The CDR3 DNA is TGTGCCAGCAGCTCACGGGACATTAGCTACGAGCAGTACTTC. It specifies CASSSRDISYEQYF.

The chain recombines TRBV6-1 with TRBJ2-3, with TRBD1 matching 8 bases. The CDR3 covers 14 residues. Losses at the gene ends were 3 bases for V and 5 bases for J; bases not matched to a gene: 4. The germline gives CDR1 MNHNS, CDR2 SASEGT. The CDR3 DNA is TGTGCCAGCAGTGAGACAGGGGAAATAGATACGCAGTATTTT. This gives the protein CASSETGEIDTQYF.

This clone was seen a few times. The chain is built from TRBV2 and TRBJ1-6; the match to TRBD1 covers 7 bases. Losses at the gene ends were 3 bases for V and 9 bases for J; bases not matched to a gene: 5. The CDR3 has 14 residues. CDR1 SNHLY and CDR2 FYNNEI come from the germline V gene. The CDR3 DNA reads as TGTGCCAGCAGTGATGAAGGGGGCCGTTCACCCCTCCACTTT. It codes for CASSDEGGRSPLHF.

The J gene is TRBJ1-3, the V gene TRBV6-1; unclear D gene. The V gene lost 7 bases and the J gene lost 3 bases, with 13 bases spanning the gap. CDR3 size: 14 residues. Looked up from germline, CDR1 is MNHNS and CDR2 is SASEGT. For the CDR3, the DNA is TGTGCCAGCACATCTCCTGCTGGTGGAAACACCATATATTTT. The encoded protein is CASTSPAGGNTIYF.

The CDR3 is CASGLGYGYTF. The CDR3 nucleotides are TGTGCCAGTGGCTTGGGATATGGCTACACCTTC. The chain links TRBV19 to TRBJ1-2; D call uncertain. Trimming stripped 8 bases from V and 5 bases from J, with 9 bases between. Per the germline V gene, CDR1 is LNHDA and CDR2 is SQIVND (reference sequence). The CDR3 is made up of 11 amino acids.

The genes are TRBV5-1 and TRBJ2-3; no definite D call. Germline V CDR1 and CDR2: SGHRS, YFSETQ. Between the trimmed V and J ends, which lost 1 base and 3 bases, there was a span of 9 bases. The CDR3 has 14 amino acids. CDR3: CASSLSTQTDTQYF. Here the CDR3 DNA reads TGCGCCAGCAGCTTGTCTACCCAGACAGATACGCAGTATTTT.

This clone appeared a few times. The V gene is TRBV27, the J gene TRBJ2-1, with D possibly matching TRBD2 (6 bases). The CDR3 runs to 15 residues. Per germline, CDR1 MNHEY and CDR2 SMNVEV (reference sequence). V lost 7 bases and J 7 bases, leaving 20 bases between the germline ends. CDR3 coding DNA: TGTGCCAGCAAGGGCGGAGGGGCCCTGGGGAATGAGCAGTTCTTC. It translates to CASKGGGALGNEQFF.

This clone is judged medium-sized (0.01 to 0.1%). V usage is TRBV6-1 and J usage is TRBJ1-6; 7 bases agree with TRBD1. CDR1 and CDR2 (germline): MNHNS, SASEGT. V lost 6 bases to trimming and J lost 5 bases; unmatched junction nucleotides: 1. The CDR3 length is 13 residues. The CDR3 region has the DNA TGTGCCAGCAGAGACAGGGATAATTCACCCCTCCACTTT. Its protein product is CASRDRDNSPLHF.

The rearrangement joins TRBV7-9 to TRBJ2-7; TRBD1 matches at 7 bases. V dropped 5 bases and J dropped 3; count of bases not matched to a gene: 7. Germline V gene sequence: CDR1 SEHNR, CDR2 FQNEAQ (reference sequence). The CDR3 spans 14 residues. The CDR3 DNA reads TGTGCCAGCAGCGGACTCCGGGACAGCTACGAGCAGTACTTC. Protein product: CASSGLRDSYEQYF.

This rearrangement joins TRBV20-1 to TRBJ2-3, with 13 positions matching TRBD2. The CDR3 has 16 amino acids. CDR1 DFQATT and CDR2 SNEGSKA come from the germline V gene (reference sequence). Trimming removed 0 bases from V and 5 bases from J; junction bases left unmatched: 5. Here the CDR3 DNA reads TGCAGTGCTAGAGAAGCACTAGCGGGGGGGGTAGATACGCAGTATTTT. Its protein is CSAREALAGGVDTQYF.